The clone carrying this T cell receptor beta chain appeared many times. The antigen is unknown. The record originates from a study of identical twins. The study's findings and limits: High-abundance cord blood beta clonotypes had fewer insertions; memory repertoires showed none.

The CDR3 has 15 residues. V lost 4 bases and J 1 base, leaving 13 bases between the germline ends. Per the germline V gene, CDR1 is LNHDA and CDR2 is SQIVND (reference sequence). TCRdb analysed the 5' RACE reads with MiXCR anew, one entry per CDR3 protein. Of over 600,000 distinct CDR3 sequences in the sample, 21% were seen once. The sample also formed part of further work on T cells expressing NK-cell markers.

The source of this sequence is a woman aged 18-29 years in good health. This rearrangement joins TRBV19 to TRBJ1-1, with D perhaps TRBD1 (6 bases). The sequencing input was PBMCs. The CDR3 loop reads CASSTLDRPNTEAFF. The CDR3 DNA reads TGTGCCAGTAGTACCCTGGACAGACCGAACACTGAAGCTTTCTTT.